The 20 T cell receptor beta chains below were found in one sample sequenced in a study of PD-L1 blockade in urothelial cancer. The assay was immunoSEQ multiplex PCR, and TCRdb's table has in-frame clones only and misses some. Of approximately 79,000 clones detected, about nine tenths appear once; the ten largest clones hold 4.5% to 7%. This material consisted of PBMCs, taken around atezolizumab (anti-PD-L1) treatment. These receptors were taken from a woman in her seventies with urothelial cancer.

The chain links TRBV10-2 to TRBJ2-5; 8 positions match TRBD1. CDR1 and CDR2 (germline): WSHSY, SAAADI. Trimming removed 5 bases from V and 5 bases from J; junction bases left unmatched: 10. The CDR3 totals 15 residues. CDR3 amino acids: CASSTYGQGEETQYF. In nucleotides, the CDR3 is TGCGCCAGCAGTACATACGGACAGGGAGAGGAGACCCAGTACTTC.

The genes are TRBV29-1 and TRBJ2-1, with 13 nucleotides matching TRBD2. This CDR3 comprises 13 residues. V lost 3 bases, J lost 10 bases, and 3 bases stayed unmatched. Germline V gives CDR1 SQVTM, CDR2 ANQGSEA. CDR3 sequence: CSVDGLAGVEQFF. Written as DNA, the CDR3 is TGCAGCGTTGACGGACTAGCGGGAGTAGAGCAGTTCTTC.

This clone occurred once. The chain carries TRBV28 and TRBJ1-2; 10 nucleotides agree with TRBD1. After removal of 5 bases from V and 3 bases from J, the junction contained 6 bases not matched to a gene. Germline CDR1 MDHEN, CDR2 SYDVKM. CDR3 size: 15 residues. Here the CDR3 reads CASSVTGGGYYGYTF. In DNA form, the CDR3 reads TGTGCCAGCAGTGTGACAGGGGGCGGCTACTATGGCTACACCTTC.

The rearrangement joins TRBV11-2 to TRBJ2-2; possibly TRBD2 for D (5 bases). CDR1 is SGHAT, CDR2 FQNNGV, per germline. The CDR3 is 15 residues long. The V and J ends lost 4 bases and 2 bases respectively, with 11 bases between them. DNA of the CDR3: TGTGCCAGCAGCTCCAGGACTTACAACACCGGGGAGCTGTTTTTT. It translates to CASSSRTYNTGELFF.

The chain joins TRBV7-3 to TRBJ2-7, with a tentative D call TRBD2 (6 bases). The germline gives CDR1 SGHTA, CDR2 FQGTGA. Trimming removed 5 bases from V and 6 bases from J, with 17 bases in between. The CDR3 totals 14 residues. This CDR3 reads CASSLGGLEVEQYF. In DNA, the CDR3 is TGTGCCAGCAGCCTGGGAGGACTTGAAGTCGAGCAGTACTTC.

This clone was picked up a small number of times. V and J are TRBV4-2 and TRBJ1-3, with D perhaps TRBD1 (5 bases). CDR1 is LGHNA and CDR2 is YNFKEQ in the germline V gene. The CDR3 length is 14 residues. Trimming cost V 4 bases and J 0 bases, with 7 bases left between them. The CDR3 here is CASSPGHSGNTIYF. CDR3 DNA sequence: TGTGCCAGCAGCCCCGGACACTCTGGAAACACCATATATTTT.

This clone was counted at least ten times. The chain carries TRBV28 and TRBJ1-2; no firm D call. Trimming removed 8 bases at V and 1 base at J, with 17 bases between. Germline V gene data show CDR1 as MDHEN and CDR2 as SYDVKM. This CDR3 region has 15 residues. The CDR3 is CASVDSRRNNYGYTF. The CDR3 nucleotides read TGTGCCAGCGTGGACTCCAGAAGAAATAACTATGGCTACACCTTC.

This sequence joins TRBV28 and TRBJ1-2; D is unclear. The ends were cut back, 6 bases at V and 5 bases at J, with 10 bases in the middle. The CDR3 loop spans 12 amino acids. Germline loops: CDR1 MDHEN, CDR2 SYDVKM. CDR3 in DNA: TGTGCCAGCAGCCCCAATACATATGGCTACACCTTC. It encodes CASSPNTYGYTF.

CDR3 sequence (DNA): TGCGCCAGCAGCCAAGGACAGGGGGCTCCATGGGAGACCCAGTACTTC. Translating gives CASSQGQGAPWETQYF. The chain has TRBV4-1 and TRBJ2-5; 10 bases match TRBD1. The V gene end was trimmed by 1 base and the J gene end by 5 bases; junction bases not matched to a gene: 7. Germline CDR1 is MGHRA and CDR2 is YSYEKL. The CDR3 consists of 16 residues.

V is TRBV6-1 and J is TRBJ1-2, with D perhaps matching TRBD1 (6 bases). This CDR3 has 16 amino acids. Looked up from germline, CDR1 is MNHNS and CDR2 is SASEGT. Trimming took 3 bases from V and 4 from J, leaving 18 bases between them. The CDR3 spells CASSEGAGFGTYGYTF. As DNA, the CDR3 is TGTGCCAGCAGTGAGGGGGCAGGGTTCGGAACCTATGGCTACACCTTC.

The chain links TRBV5-1 to TRBJ2-1; tentative D call: TRBD1 (6 bases). V was cut by 2 bases and J by 4 bases, with 13 bases left in between. CDR3 length: 15 amino acids. Germline CDR1 is SGHRS and CDR2 is YFSETQ. CDR3 loop: CASSFTAGAYNEQFF. The CDR3, as DNA: TGCGCCAGCAGCTTTACGGCAGGGGCATACAATGAGCAGTTCTTC.

V and J are TRBV6-6 and TRBJ2-3; 7 bases agree with TRBD1. The CDR3 is made up of 16 amino acids. The V gene's germline CDR1 is MNHNY and CDR2 SVGAGI (reference sequence). The V and J ends lost 5 bases and 0 bases, in that order; junction bases with no gene match: 8. The CDR3, as DNA: TGTGCCAGCAGTCCTGGACAGGACCCTAGCACAGATACGCAGTATTTT. As protein: CASSPGQDPSTDTQYF.

The CDR3 spells CASSEGLLAGGYEQYF. The CDR3 bases are TGTGCCAGCAGTGAAGGCCTGTTGGCAGGGGGCTACGAGCAGTACTTC. This chain links TRBV2 with TRBJ2-7, with 7 nucleotides matching TRBD1. Germline V lookup: CDR1 SNHLY, CDR2 FYNNEI. CDR3 length: 16 amino acids. V was pared by 1 base and J by 3 bases, with 9 bases of the junction left unmatched. The entire variable domain, with the rest obtained from reference TRBV2 and TRBJ2-7, is as follows: EPEVTQTPSHQVTQMGQEVILRCVPISNHLYFYWYRQILGQKVEFLVSFYNNEISEKSEIFDDQFSVERPDGSNFTLKIRSTKLEDSAMYFCASSEGLLAGGYEQYFGPGTRLTVT.

The chain joins TRBV19 to TRBJ2-7; TRBD1 aligns across 8 bases. There are 16 residues in the CDR3. Germline-derived CDR1 and CDR2 are LNHDA and SQIVND (reference sequence). J was trimmed by 1 base and V by 5 bases; bases with no gene match: 10. CDR3 coding DNA: TGTGCCAGTAGTCCCCCCGGGACAGGTCTTTCCTACGAGCAGTACTTC. This gives the protein CASSPPGTGLSYEQYF.

This clone was seen a handful of times. This sequence joins TRBV19 and TRBJ2-7; 10 bases line up with TRBD2. V trimming: 5 bases; J trimming: 3 bases; junction bases outside the gene matches: 13. The CDR3 loop spans 17 amino acids. The germline V gene encodes CDR1 LNHDA and CDR2 SQIVND (reference sequence). The CDR3 sequence is CASSGSPAGGMIYEQYF. DNA of the CDR3: TGTGCCAGTAGTGGGAGCCCAGCGGGGGGGATGATCTACGAGCAGTACTTC.

This clone came up once. The rearrangement joins TRBV11-2 to TRBJ2-7; tentatively, D is TRBD1 (6 bases). This CDR3 region has 16 residues. The germline V gene encodes CDR1 SGHAT and CDR2 FQNNGV. V was trimmed by 4 bases and J by 6 bases, leaving 22 bases between them. CDR3: CASSSDPGHQAREQYF. In DNA, the CDR3 is TGTGCCAGCAGCTCCGATCCGGGACACCAAGCACGCGAGCAGTACTTC.

The chain uses TRBV12-5 and TRBJ2-2, with 10 positions matching TRBD2. V was pared by 2 bases and J by 5 bases, with 11 bases of the junction left unmatched. CDR3 length: 18 residues. CDR1 is LGHNT and CDR2 is FRNRAP in the germline V gene. CDR3 protein: CASGLLAGALTVTGELFF. Written as DNA, the CDR3 is TGTGCTAGTGGTTTGCTAGCGGGGGCTTTGACGGTTACCGGGGAGCTGTTTTTT.

The CDR3 loop is CASSLGASGGPNEQFF. The CDR3 DNA reads as TGTGCCAGCAGCTTAGGTGCTAGCGGGGGCCCAAATGAGCAGTTCTTC. The chain links TRBV11-2 to TRBJ2-1; TRBD2 matches 10 bases. Losses at the gene ends were 1 base for V and 7 bases for J; bases not matched to a gene: 7. The CDR3 contains 16 residues. The germline gives CDR1 SGHAT, CDR2 FQNNGV.

This rearrangement joins TRBV10-3 to TRBJ2-2; D ambiguous. CDR3 length: 12 amino acids. CDR1 is ENHRY and CDR2 is SYGVKD in the germline V gene. Trimming stripped 11 bases from V and 4 bases from J, with 11 bases between. The CDR3 spells CAVRIGTGELFF. CDR3 coding DNA: TGTGCCGTCCGTATCGGCACCGGGGAGCTGTTTTTT.

The chain links TRBV5-6 to TRBJ2-1, with D possibly being TRBD2 (6 bases). V was trimmed by 5 bases and J by 10 bases, leaving 13 bases between them. Looked up from germline, CDR1 is SGHDT and CDR2 is YYEEEE. This CDR3 is 12 amino acids long. CDR3 protein: CASSYGSSEQFF. The CDR3 nucleotides are TGTGCCAGCAGTTACGGGAGCTCGGAGCAGTTCTTC.